One TCR beta chain is described in this entry. Its antigen is not identified. Here immunoSEQ multiplex PCR was the method, and the copy in TCRdb shows in-frame clones only, minus some. The repertoire holds about 83,000 clones, with about 88% as singletons. The data stem from a study of OX40 agonist ivuxolimab in advanced cancers. Background on the study: Age averaged around 58 years (range roughly 23 to 79), and approximately 80% were male. Study-wide points: Antigen specificity remained undetermined for the expanded peripheral T cells. Some of the lowest clonal expansion was seen in partial responders at 0.1-3.0 mg/kg.

Germline CDR1 reads SGHRS; CDR2 reads YFSETQ. This CDR3 is built from 17 residues. Trimming stripped 0 bases from V and 6 bases from J, with 19 bases between. The sequences come from CD4+ or CD8+ T cells sorted from blood, collected in a trial of the OX40 agonist ivuxolimab. The sequence was collected from an adult with an advanced solid tumor such as melanoma, head and neck, liver or kidney cancer. This rearrangement joins TRBV5-1 to TRBJ2-1; D is possibly TRBD2 (8 bases). The CDR3 region has the DNA TGCGCCAGCAGCTTGGTGGCTAGCGGGTCAGGGGGCAATGAGCAGTTCTTC. It yields the protein CASSLVASGSGGNEQFF.